These T cell receptor beta chains were read from a single sample in a study of T cell responses to AZD1222 COVID-19 vaccine. Here immunoSEQ multiplex PCR was the method, and the copy in TCRdb shows in-frame clones only, minus some. The sample contains 70,000 or so clones, 75% to 85% of which appear only once. The sequencing used peripheral blood, collected on day 0 of MenACWY control vaccination. The receptors stem from an adult in good health. The CDR3 runs from the conserved cysteine through the conserved F or W. D genes are given only for firm matches. Not all rows give a size; the values are once, few, many and, for expanded clones, a class.

TRBV5-4	TRBJ2-5	.	TRBD2	CASSLRLAGVSETQYF	TGTGCCAGCAGCTTGCGGTTAGCGGGAGTATCTGAGACCCAGTACTTC
TRBV4-2	TRBJ2-3	.	.	CASSQDAEGRTDTQYF	TGTGCCAGCAGCCAAGATGCAGAGGGTAGGACAGATACGCAGTATTTT
TRBV9	TRBJ2-3	.	.	CASSPDFLGPDTQYF	TGTGCCAGCAGCCCGGACTTCCTGGGTCCAGATACGCAGTATTTT
TRBV4-1	TRBJ1-6	.	.	CASSQDPGLNSPLHF	TGCGCCAGCAGCCAAGATCCCGGCCTGAATTCACCCCTCCACTTT
TRBV19	TRBJ1-5	.	TRBD1	CASTGTGSNQPQHF	TGTGCCAGTACGGGGACAGGGAGCAATCAGCCCCAGCATTTT
TRBV3-1/TRBV3-2	TRBJ2-3	.	.	CASSHAGATDTQYF	TGTGCCAGCAGCCATGCGGGGGCCACAGATACGCAGTATTTT
TRBV5-1	TRBJ1-2	.	.	CASSLDRDYGYTF	TGCGCCAGCAGCTTGGATCGGGACTATGGCTACACCTTC
TRBV5-1	TRBJ1-6	.	TRBD1	CASSLTGDIYNSPLHF	TGCGCCAGCAGCCTGACAGGGGACATCTATAATTCACCCCTCCACTTT
TRBV29-1	TRBJ2-5	few	.	CSVSAPETQYF	TGCAGCGTTTCCGCTCCGGAGACCCAGTACTTC
TRBV18	TRBJ2-2	.	TRBD1	CASSPNQTGKSRELFF	TGTGCCAGCTCACCGAATCAGACAGGGAAAAGCCGGGAGCTGTTTTTT
TRBV19	TRBJ1-2	once	.	CASSPGLNYGYTF	TGTGCCAGTTCTCCGGGACTAAACTATGGCTACACCTTC
TRBV7-8	TRBJ2-7	few	.	CASSPKAGQTLYEQYF	TGTGCCAGCAGCCCAAAAGCGGGACAGACCCTCTACGAGCAGTACTTC
TRBV3-1/TRBV3-2	TRBJ1-1	.	.	CASSQARTEAFF	TGTGCCAGCAGCCAAGCTAGGACTGAAGCTTTCTTT
TRBV11-2	TRBJ1-3	.	.	CASSSLIRENTIYF	TGTGCCAGCAGCTCCTTAATAAGGGAAAACACCATATATTTT
TRBV5-4	TRBJ2-5	.	TRBD2	CASKPAGEETQYF	TGTGCCAGCAAGCCAGCGGGAGAAGAGACCCAGTACTTC
TRBV5-6	TRBJ2-7	.	TRBD2	CASSFWDYSYEQYF	TGTGCCAGCAGCTTCTGGGACTACTCCTACGAGCAGTACTTC
TRBV5-6	TRBJ2-7	once	TRBD2	CASSLGLAGGLYEQYF	TGTGCCAGCAGCTTGGGACTAGCGGGAGGTCTCTACGAGCAGTACTTC
TRBV5-5	TRBJ1-2	few	.	CASSLVDLSYGYTF	TGTGCCAGCAGCTTGGTGGATTTGAGCTATGGCTACACCTTC